This T cell receptor beta chain is drawn from a study of T cell responses to AZD1222 COVID-19 vaccine. With respect to this clone: As yet, its antigen is unknown.

General study results and limits: Targets within unmutated variant regions were reportedly found for nearly half of spike-specific TCRs. Spike-specific TCR breadth and depth rose after two AZD1222 doses. The donor group comprised mostly white British people and more females; the analysis possibly underestimated clonal diversity.

This CDR3 spans 14 amino acids. V trimming: 6 bases; J trimming: 0 bases; junction bases outside the gene matches: 4. Germline assignment: CDR1 SNHLY and CDR2 FYNNEI. Some clones are missing from TCRdb's copy, which holds only in-frame ones; the method was immunoSEQ multiplex PCR. The table lists roughly 120,000 clones, about 86% of them singletons. The J gene is TRBJ1-1, the V gene TRBV2; 7 nucleotides line up with TRBD1. The source material was peripheral blood, sampled on day 0 of AZD1222 vaccination. The receptor's source is an adult in good health. CDR3 sequence reads: CASRGDSLNTEAFF. The DNA of the CDR3 is TGTGCCAGCAGGGGGGACAGCTTGAACACTGAAGCTTTCTTT.